This T cell receptor (beta chain) was documented in a study of blood T cell repertoires in COVID-19. For the study at large: Acute and convalescent COVID-19 specimens originated in the United States, Italy and Spain. Nucleic acid was either cDNA or gDNA, and it came from T cells, B-cell-depleted T cells, or PBMCs.

Original handling: The authors estimated nucleated cell counts from reference gene primer amplification. The method was immunoSEQ multiplex PCR; TCRdb's version includes in-frame clones alone and lacks a portion of them. V and J calls and clone size are those listed in that table; D and trimming were worked out from the DNA. This sample has about 120,000 clones, with more than 75% found just once. The clonotype was recovered from a woman aged 65 to 85 with acute or convalescent COVID-19. The material sequenced was peripheral blood.

In DNA form, the CDR3 reads TGTGCCAGCAGTTCTTTGACAGGGAAAAACACCGGGGAGCTGTTTTTT. Translation gives CASSSLTGKNTGELFF. The chain is built from TRBV6-5 and TRBJ2-2; 7 positions match TRBD1. The length of the CDR3 is 16 residues. The junction had 7 bases not matched to a gene; V was cut back by 4 bases and J by 2 bases. Germline V gives CDR1 MNHEY, CDR2 SVGAGI.